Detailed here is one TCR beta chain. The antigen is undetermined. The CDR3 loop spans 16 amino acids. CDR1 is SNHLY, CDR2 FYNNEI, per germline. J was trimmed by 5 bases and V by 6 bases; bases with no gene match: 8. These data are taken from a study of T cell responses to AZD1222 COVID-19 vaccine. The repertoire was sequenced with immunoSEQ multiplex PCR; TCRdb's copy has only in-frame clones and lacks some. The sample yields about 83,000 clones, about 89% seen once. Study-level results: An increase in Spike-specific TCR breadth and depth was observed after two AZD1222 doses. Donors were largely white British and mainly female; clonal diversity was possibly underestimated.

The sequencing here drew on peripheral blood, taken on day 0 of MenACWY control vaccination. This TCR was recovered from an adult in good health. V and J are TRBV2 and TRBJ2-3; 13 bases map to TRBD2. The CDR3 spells CASRDGLAGAGDTQYF. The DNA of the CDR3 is TGTGCCAGCAGAGATGGACTAGCGGGAGCTGGAGATACGCAGTATTTT.